The 15 T cell receptor beta chains given below trace back to one sample, sequenced in a study of lymphopenia after photon versus proton radiotherapy. The method was immunoSEQ multiplex PCR; TCRdb's version includes in-frame clones alone and lacks a portion of them. The sample includes about 16,000 clones, approximately 91% of them seen just once. The sample here was peripheral blood, taken from a patient treated with proton-based radiotherapy. The receptor set was obtained from a woman aged 55-70 years with cholangiocarcinoma. Some clones in this sample may be carry-over from other donors' samples.

The rearrangement joins TRBV5-1 to TRBJ2-7; 7 bases match TRBD1. CDR3 size: 14 residues. The V gene's germline CDR1 is SGHRS and CDR2 YFSETQ. The V and J ends lost 0 bases and 5 bases, in that order; junction bases with no gene match: 5. CDR3 loop: CASSLEGARDEQYF. The CDR3 DNA is TGCGCCAGCAGCTTGGAGGGGGCGAGGGACGAGCAGTACTTC.

The chain recombines TRBV7-9 with TRBJ2-1; D not resolved. The V gene lost 6 bases and the J gene lost 0 bases, with 9 bases spanning the gap. Per germline, CDR1 SEHNR and CDR2 FQNEAQ (reference sequence). This CDR3 is 14 amino acids long. As DNA, the CDR3 is TGTGCCAGCAGTGAATGGGGCTCCTACAATGAGCAGTTCTTC. This encodes CASSEWGSYNEQFF.

The chain has TRBV7-4 and TRBJ2-4; 15 nucleotides agree with TRBD2. The ends lost 1 base at V and 8 bases at J; junction bases unmatched: 9. There are 18 residues in the CDR3. The germline gives CDR1 SGHVT, CDR2 SQSDAQ. CDR3 DNA: TGTGCCAGCAGCTTAGTAGGGACTAGCGGGGGGCGAAGGTACATTCAGTACTTC. Amino acids: CASSLVGTSGGRRYIQYF.

This chain joins TRBV19 and TRBJ1-2; the D gene is possibly TRBD1 (6 bases). Germline V gene lookup returns CDR1 LNHDA and CDR2 SQIVND (reference sequence). There are 15 residues in the CDR3. V gave up 3 bases and J gave up 3 bases, with 14 bases separating them. The CDR3 bases are TGTGCCAGTAGTATTACAGGGAATTTGGACTATGGCTACACCTTC. This codes for CASSITGNLDYGYTF.

The V gene is TRBV4-2, the J gene TRBJ2-2; 12 bases line up with TRBD2. CDR1 is LGHNA and CDR2 is YNFKEQ in the germline V gene. Trimming took 0 bases from V and 7 from J; bases not matched to a gene: 3. The CDR3 is 16 amino acids. The CDR3 sequence: CASSQELAGGLGELFF. CDR3 nucleotide sequence: TGTGCCAGCAGCCAAGAGCTAGCGGGGGGGCTCGGGGAGCTGTTTTTT.

The V gene is TRBV15, the J gene TRBJ1-2; tentative D call: TRBD1 (6 bases). V shed 6 bases and J shed 2 bases, with 10 bases lying between them. CDR1 and CDR2 from the germline V gene are LNHNV and YYDKDF (reference sequence). The length of the CDR3 is 13 residues. CDR3 in amino acids: CATREGQNYGYTF. CDR3 DNA: TGTGCCACCAGAGAGGGACAAAACTATGGCTACACCTTC.

The rearrangement links TRBV9 to TRBJ2-2, with 11 bases fitting TRBD2. V lost 3 bases, J lost 1 base, and 2 bases stayed unmatched. In germline, CDR1 is SGDLS, CDR2 YYNGEE. The CDR3 extends over 16 amino acids. The CDR3 bases are TGTGCCAGCAGCGGGACTAGCGGGCAGAACACCGGGGAGCTGTTTTTT. Its protein product is CASSGTSGQNTGELFF.

J is TRBJ1-1 and V is TRBV18; no clear D gene. The CDR3 is 14 residues long. The germline gives CDR1 KGHSH, CDR2 LQKENI. V dropped 3 bases and J dropped 1 base, with 9 bases sitting between them. The CDR3 nucleotides read TGTGCCAGCTCACCTTACGGGAGGAACACTGAAGCTTTCTTT. The encoded protein is CASSPYGRNTEAFF.

The chain couples TRBV27 to TRBJ1-2; D may be TRBD1 (6 bases). The CDR3 extends over 14 amino acids. V gave up 2 bases and J gave up 8 bases, with 15 bases separating them. The V gene's germline CDR1 is MNHEY and CDR2 SMNVEV (reference sequence). The CDR3 DNA sequence: TGTGCCAGCAGTTTACAGGGGAGGGGGTACGGCTACACCTTC. It codes for CASSLQGRGYGYTF.

The V and J genes are TRBV9 and TRBJ1-3; D gene uncertain. The CDR3 consists of 16 residues. The germline V gene encodes CDR1 SGDLS and CDR2 YYNGEE. V lost 4 bases and J 2 bases, leaving 16 bases between the germline ends. As DNA, the CDR3 is TGTGCCAGCAGCCCAGAAGTCTACGGGGCTGGAAACACCATATATTTT. It is translated as CASSPEVYGAGNTIYF.

The V and J genes are TRBV7-3 and TRBJ1-1, with TRBD1 matching over 9 bases. There are 15 residues in the CDR3. Per germline, CDR1 SGHTA and CDR2 FQGTGA. The junction had 5 bases not matched to a gene; V was cut back by 5 bases and J by 1 base. The CDR3 DNA is TGTGCCAGCAGCACGGGGACAGGGACGAACACTGAAGCTTTCTTT. This encodes CASSTGTGTNTEAFF.

The V gene is TRBV5-1, the J gene TRBJ2-2; D ambiguous. Trimming removed 5 bases at V and 5 bases at J, with 13 bases between. The germline V gene encodes CDR1 SGHRS and CDR2 YFSETQ. The CDR3 contains 14 residues. CDR3 loop: CASRTGLETGELFF. CDR3 nucleotides: TGCGCCAGCAGAACCGGTCTCGAGACCGGGGAGCTGTTTTTT.

This clone is a singleton in its sample. The chain links TRBV6-6 to TRBJ2-3, with 8 bases fitting TRBD2. Germline-derived CDR1 and CDR2 are MNHNY and SVGAGI (reference sequence). The CDR3 has 16 residues. V trimming: 7 bases; J trimming: 1 base; junction bases outside the gene matches: 10. The CDR3 DNA reads TGTGCCAGCAAAGGGAGGGTAGCGGGGCGCACAGATACGCAGTATTTT. This codes for CASKGRVAGRTDTQYF.

CDR3 amino acids: CASSFDRFSNYGYTF. The CDR3 DNA reads as TGTGCCAGCAGCTTCGACAGGTTTTCTAACTATGGCTACACCTTC. The chain joins TRBV5-5 to TRBJ1-2; a weak D match, TRBD1 (6 bases). This CDR3 comprises 15 residues. Germline CDR1 and CDR2: SGHKS and YYEKEE (reference sequence). With 2 bases removed from V and 0 bases from J, the gap between germline ends came to 11 bases.

The genes are TRBV7-2 and TRBJ1-5; D uncertain. Germline CDR1 SGHTA, CDR2 FQGNSA. The CDR3 loop spans 15 amino acids. V was shortened by 1 base and J by 3 bases, with 10 bases between the two germline ends. The CDR3 coding sequence is TGTGCCAGCAGCTTAGTAGTGGCGGACAATCAGCCCCAGCATTTT. Protein: CASSLVVADNQPQHF.